This T cell receptor beta chain was sequenced for a study of early T cells in non-severe SARS-CoV-2 infection. Study in general: Bulk RNA taken from unsorted whole blood was sequenced, leaving chains unpaired.

Each cDNA molecule carried a unique molecular identifier. TCRdb re-called the 5' RACE reads through MiXCR, storing one row per CDR3 protein. The table records tens of thousands of distinct CDR3 sequences, 5.6% of them present only once. Study-wide points: Clonotype matching in VDJdb favored anti-spike CD8 responses and did not capture private and CD4 specificities.

This CDR3 has 15 residues. In germline, CDR1 is SGHRS, CDR2 YFSETQ. Trimming removed 4 bases at V and 4 bases at J, with 17 bases between. This clonotype was seen only a few times. No antigen is known for it. Sequencing input: whole blood. V is TRBV5-1 and J is TRBJ2-5; the D is unclear. This clonotype was sampled from an adult who was a healthcare worker with PCR-confirmed SARS-CoV-2 infection or an uninfected control (not recorded which). In DNA, the CDR3 is TGCGCCAGCAGCCAAACATGGTTACCCCGAGAGACCCAGTACTTC. This encodes CASSQTWLPRETQYF. Combining the CDR3 with reference TRBV5-1 and TRBJ2-5 gives the whole variable domain KAGVTQTPRYLIKTRGQQVTLSCSPISGHRSVSWYQQTPGQGLQFLFEYFSETQRNKGNFPGRFSGRQFSNSRSEMNVSTLELGDSALYLCASSQTWLPRETQYFGPGTRLLVL.